These 3 T cell receptor beta chains originate from one sample sequenced in a study of radiation and T cells in renal cell carcinoma. Using immunoSEQ multiplex PCR, the repertoire was profiled, and TCRdb retains in-frame clones only, with some absent. The table includes about 130,000 clones, 75% to 90% detected once. The time point here: blood 2 weeks post-SBRT. The treatment here: 15 Gy SBRT to primary tumor, nephrectomy 4 weeks later. The sequencing here drew on blood, taken from a patient whose treatment included radiotherapy and nephrectomy. The source of these receptors is a woman aged 60-75 years with renal cell carcinoma.

The chain employs TRBV2 and TRBJ2-7; D possibly corresponds to TRBD1 (6 bases). In germline, CDR1 is SNHLY, CDR2 FYNNEI. The CDR3 length is 11 residues. The V end lost 7 bases, the J end lost 4 bases, and 8 bases lay between the germline ends. CDR3: CASNQGYEQYF. The CDR3 nucleotides read TGTGCCAGCAACCAGGGGTACGAGCAGTACTTC.

CDR3 amino acids: CASSVAGGPYNEQFF. CDR3 in DNA: TGTGCCAGCAGCGTAGCGGGAGGGCCCTACAATGAGCAGTTCTTC. The gene calls are TRBV9 and TRBJ2-1; 8 positions match TRBD2. The V gene's germline CDR1 is SGDLS and CDR2 YYNGEE. The CDR3 totals 15 residues. V shed 0 bases, J shed 2 bases, and the junction held 1 base outside the gene matches.

The chain couples TRBV5-4 to TRBJ2-2; either TRBD1 or TRBD2 may supply D (5 bases each). Germline loops: CDR1 SGHNT, CDR2 YYREEE (reference sequence). There are 15 residues in the CDR3. V was shortened by 0 bases and J by 4 bases, with 10 bases between the two germline ends. The DNA of the CDR3 is TGTGCCAGCAGCTTGGCCGGTGGGACCACCGGGGAGCTGTTTTTT. This translates into CASSLAGGTTGELFF.